The next 8 T cell receptor beta chains were all read from a single sample in a study of fetal regulatory T cell absence and autoimmunity. Using immunoSEQ multiplex PCR, the repertoire was profiled, and TCRdb retains in-frame clones only, with some absent. The sample carries more than 90,000 clones, about two thirds recorded once. The source material was pancreas tissue. The receptor set was obtained from a male donor with IPEX syndrome.

The gene calls are TRBV4-2 and TRBJ1-1; 7 nucleotides align to TRBD1. The CDR3 is made up of 18 amino acids. The V segment lost 7 bases and the J segment 1 base; nucleotides outside the gene matches: 18. Germline V lookup: CDR1 LGHNA, CDR2 YNFKEQ. DNA for the CDR3: TGTGCCAGCACGAGAAGGGGACAGTGTAGGGCGGGGAACACTGAAGCTTTCTTT. Encoded protein: CASTRRGQCRAGNTEAFF.

The V call is TRBV7-2, the J call TRBJ2-7; TRBD2 agrees at 8 bases. This CDR3 has 14 residues. With 3 bases clipped from V and 2 bases from J, the junction kept 3 bases outside the gene matches. Germline V gene data show CDR1 as SGHTA and CDR2 as FQGNSA. CDR3 DNA: TGTGCCAGCAGCTTCGGACTAGCCACCTACGAGCAGTACTTC. The encoded protein is CASSFGLATYEQYF.

This clone was seen a handful of times. This chain links TRBV10-3 with TRBJ1-5; no clear D. This CDR3 contains 14 residues. The V end lost 0 bases, the J end lost 2 bases, and 5 bases lay between the germline ends. Germline assignment: CDR1 ENHRY and CDR2 SYGVKD. CDR3 DNA sequence: TGTGCCATCAGTGAGTCGAGGGGCAATCAGCCCCAGCATTTT. It is translated as CAISESRGNQPQHF.

V usage is TRBV19 and J usage is TRBJ2-1; 8 bases line up with TRBD1. With V trimmed by 4 bases and J by 9 bases, 8 bases remained unmatched. This CDR3 contains 14 residues. Germline CDR1 is LNHDA and CDR2 is SQIVND (reference sequence). This chain's CDR3 is CASSTSRQGPEQFF. CDR3 DNA: TGTGCCAGTAGTACCTCCCGACAGGGGCCTGAGCAGTTCTTC.

CDR3 nucleotides: TGTGCCAGTAGTATCACCGGGACAGGGGTAAATGAGCAGTTCTTC. Translating it yields CASSITGTGVNEQFF. This chain uses TRBV19 with TRBJ2-1; 10 nucleotides align to TRBD1. The V gene's germline CDR1 is LNHDA and CDR2 SQIVND (reference sequence). This CDR3 has 15 amino acids. Trimming removed 3 bases from V and 7 bases from J; junction bases left unmatched: 6.

V gene TRBV11-3 combines with J gene TRBJ2-5; maybe TRBD1 (5 bases). The CDR3 runs 14 residues. V gave up 1 base and J gave up 2 bases, with 8 bases separating them. Looked up from germline, CDR1 is SGHNT and CDR2 is YENEEA. The CDR3 DNA sequence: TGTGCCAGCAGCTTAGGGACACTACAAGAGACCCAGTACTTC. Encoded protein: CASSLGTLQETQYF.

The chain has TRBV5-1 and TRBJ1-3; 7 nucleotides align to TRBD1. CDR1 is SGHRS, CDR2 YFSETQ, per germline. After removal of 4 bases from V and 0 bases from J, the junction contained 7 bases not matched to a gene. This CDR3 is 16 amino acids long. In DNA form, the CDR3 reads TGCGCCAGCAGCCCCGACAGGGCACCCTCTGGAAACACCATATATTTT. It is translated as CASSPDRAPSGNTIYF.

V usage is TRBV9 and J usage is TRBJ1-2, with D perhaps TRBD1 (5 bases). Germline CDR1 SGDLS, CDR2 YYNGEE. This CDR3 is 10 amino acids long. Trimming took off 2 bases at V and 13 bases at J, with 9 bases between the two ends. The CDR3 bases are TGTGCCAGCAGCGTGGGAGGGGCCACCTTC. As protein: CASSVGGATF.